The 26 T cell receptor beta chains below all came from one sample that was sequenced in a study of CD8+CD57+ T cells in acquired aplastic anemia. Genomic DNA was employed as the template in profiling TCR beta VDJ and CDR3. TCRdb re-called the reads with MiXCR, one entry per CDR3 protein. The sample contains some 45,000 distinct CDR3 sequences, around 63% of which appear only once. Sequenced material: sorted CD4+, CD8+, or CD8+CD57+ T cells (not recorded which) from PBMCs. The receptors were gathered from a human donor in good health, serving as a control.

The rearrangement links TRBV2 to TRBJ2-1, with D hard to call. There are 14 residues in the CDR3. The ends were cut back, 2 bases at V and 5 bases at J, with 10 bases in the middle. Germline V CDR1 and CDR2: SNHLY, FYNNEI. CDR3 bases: TGTGCCAGCAGTGAATTCCGAGAAGACAATGAGCAGTTCTTC. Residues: CASSEFREDNEQFF.

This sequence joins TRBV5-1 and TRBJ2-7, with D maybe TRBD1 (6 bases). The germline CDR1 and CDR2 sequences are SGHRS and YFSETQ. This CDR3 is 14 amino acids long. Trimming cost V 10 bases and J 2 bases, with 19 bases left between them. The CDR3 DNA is TGCGCCGGCCAGTGGGAGACAGGCACCTACGAGCAGTACTTC. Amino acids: CAGQWETGTYEQYF.

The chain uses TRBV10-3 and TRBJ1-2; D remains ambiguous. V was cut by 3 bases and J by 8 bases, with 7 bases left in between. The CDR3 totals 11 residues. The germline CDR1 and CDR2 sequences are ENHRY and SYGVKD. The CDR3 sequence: CAISDTLGYTF. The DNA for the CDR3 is TGTGCCATCAGTGATACTCTCGGCTACACCTTC.

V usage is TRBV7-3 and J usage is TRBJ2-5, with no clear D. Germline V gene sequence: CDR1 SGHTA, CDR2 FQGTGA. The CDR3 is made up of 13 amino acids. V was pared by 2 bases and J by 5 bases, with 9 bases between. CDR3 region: CASSLSDWETQYF. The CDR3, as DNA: TGTGCCAGCAGCTTATCAGACTGGGAGACCCAGTACTTC.

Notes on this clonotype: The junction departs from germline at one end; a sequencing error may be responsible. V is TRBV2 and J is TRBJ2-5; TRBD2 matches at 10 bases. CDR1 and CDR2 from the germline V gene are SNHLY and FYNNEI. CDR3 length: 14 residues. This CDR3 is CASRTLAGASAEYF. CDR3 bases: TGTGCCAGCAGAACCCTAGCGGGAGCCTCCGCCGAGTACTTT.

The DNA of the CDR3 is TGTGCCAGCAGCGCAGGGTCCCATAGCACAGATACGCAGTATTTT. It translates to CASSAGSHSTDTQYF. J is TRBJ2-3 and V is TRBV2; D may be TRBD1 (5 bases). CDR3 size: 15 residues. V lost 6 bases to trimming and J lost 0 bases, with 13 bases between them. CDR1 SNHLY and CDR2 FYNNEI come from the germline V gene.

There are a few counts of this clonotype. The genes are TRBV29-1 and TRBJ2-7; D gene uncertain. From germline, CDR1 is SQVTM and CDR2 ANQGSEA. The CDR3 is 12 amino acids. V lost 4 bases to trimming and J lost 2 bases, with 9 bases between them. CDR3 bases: TGCAGCGTTGCGTTCACCCCCTACGAGCAGTACTTC. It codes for CSVAFTPYEQYF.

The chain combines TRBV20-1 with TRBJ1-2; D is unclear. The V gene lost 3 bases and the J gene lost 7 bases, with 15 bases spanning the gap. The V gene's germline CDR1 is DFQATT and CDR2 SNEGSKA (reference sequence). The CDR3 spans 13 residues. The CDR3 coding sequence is TGCAGTGCTAGCCCTATACGGGAGGGTGGCTACACCTTC. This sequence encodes CSASPIREGGYTF.

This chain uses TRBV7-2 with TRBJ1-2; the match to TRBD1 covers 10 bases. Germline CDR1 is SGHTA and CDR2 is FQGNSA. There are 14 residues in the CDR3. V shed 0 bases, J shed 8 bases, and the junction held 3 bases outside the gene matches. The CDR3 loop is CASSLAMDRGGYTF. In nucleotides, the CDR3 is TGTGCCAGCAGCTTAGCGATGGACAGGGGGGGCTACACCTTC.

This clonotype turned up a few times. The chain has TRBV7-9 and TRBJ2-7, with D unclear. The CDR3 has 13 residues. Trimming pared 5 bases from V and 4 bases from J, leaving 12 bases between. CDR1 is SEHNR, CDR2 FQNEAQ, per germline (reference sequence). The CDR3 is CASSQLDGYEQYF. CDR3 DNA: TGTGCCAGCAGCCAATTGGACGGTTACGAGCAGTACTTC.

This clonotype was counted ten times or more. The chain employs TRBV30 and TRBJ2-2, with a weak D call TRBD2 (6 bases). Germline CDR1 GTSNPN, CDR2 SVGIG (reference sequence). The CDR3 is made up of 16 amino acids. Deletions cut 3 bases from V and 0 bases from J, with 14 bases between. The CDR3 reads CAWSGGATANTGELFF. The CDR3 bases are TGTGCCTGGAGCGGGGGTGCGACGGCGAACACCGGGGAGCTGTTTTTT.

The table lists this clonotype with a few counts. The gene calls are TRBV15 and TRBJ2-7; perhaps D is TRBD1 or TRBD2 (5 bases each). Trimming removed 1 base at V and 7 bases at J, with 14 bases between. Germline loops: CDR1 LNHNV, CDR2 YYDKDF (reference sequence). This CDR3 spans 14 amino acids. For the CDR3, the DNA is TGTGCCACCAGCAGAGGGGACCCCCTCGGGGAGCAGTACTTC. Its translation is CATSRGDPLGEQYF.

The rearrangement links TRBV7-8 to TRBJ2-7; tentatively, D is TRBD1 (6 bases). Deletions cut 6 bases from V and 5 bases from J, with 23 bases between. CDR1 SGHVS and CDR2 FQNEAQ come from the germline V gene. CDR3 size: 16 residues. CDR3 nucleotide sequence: TGTGCCAGCAGTACAGGGAATCACAACAGGGCCCACGAGCAGTACTTC. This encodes CASSTGNHNRAHEQYF.

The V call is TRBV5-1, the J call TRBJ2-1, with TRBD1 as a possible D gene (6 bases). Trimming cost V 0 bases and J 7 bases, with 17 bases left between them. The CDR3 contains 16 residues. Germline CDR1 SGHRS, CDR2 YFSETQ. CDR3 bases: TGCGCCAGCAGCTTGGCGTCTGCAGGGGTGGGGAATGAGCAGTTCTTC. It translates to CASSLASAGVGNEQFF.

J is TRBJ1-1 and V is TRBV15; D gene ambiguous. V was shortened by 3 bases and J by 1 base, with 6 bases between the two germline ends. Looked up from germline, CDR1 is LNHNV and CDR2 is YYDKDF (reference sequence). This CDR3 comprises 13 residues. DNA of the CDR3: TGTGCCACCAGCAGCGGCTGGAACACTGAAGCTTTCTTT. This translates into CATSSGWNTEAFF.

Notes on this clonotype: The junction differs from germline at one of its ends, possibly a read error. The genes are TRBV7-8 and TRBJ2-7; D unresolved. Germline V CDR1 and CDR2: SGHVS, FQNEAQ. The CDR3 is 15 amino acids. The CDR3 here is CASSQEYAASCEQYF. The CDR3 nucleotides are TGCGCCAGCAGCCAAGAGTACGCGGCCTCCTGCGAGCAGTACTTC.

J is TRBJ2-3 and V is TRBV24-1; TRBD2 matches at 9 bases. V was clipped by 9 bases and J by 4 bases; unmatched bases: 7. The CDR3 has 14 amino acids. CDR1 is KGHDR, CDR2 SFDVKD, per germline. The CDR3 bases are TGTGCCACCGCTAGCGGGAAGGATGCAGATACGCAGTATTTT. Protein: CATASGKDADTQYF.

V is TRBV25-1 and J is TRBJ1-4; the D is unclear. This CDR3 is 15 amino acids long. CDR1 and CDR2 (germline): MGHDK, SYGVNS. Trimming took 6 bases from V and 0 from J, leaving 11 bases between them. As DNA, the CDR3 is TGTGCCAGCAGCACCCGGACTACAACTAATGAAAAACTGTTTTTT. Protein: CASSTRTTTNEKLFF.

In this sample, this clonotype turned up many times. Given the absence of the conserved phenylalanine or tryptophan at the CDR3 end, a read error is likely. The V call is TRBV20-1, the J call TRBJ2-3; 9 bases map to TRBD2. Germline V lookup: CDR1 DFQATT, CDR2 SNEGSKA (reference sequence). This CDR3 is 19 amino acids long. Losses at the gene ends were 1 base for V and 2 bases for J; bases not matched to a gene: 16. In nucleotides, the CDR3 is TGCAGTGCTAGAGCCCCGGGGATCTGGCGGGGGGGCCTCACAGATACGCAGTATCTT. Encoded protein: CSARAPGIWRGGLTDTQYL.

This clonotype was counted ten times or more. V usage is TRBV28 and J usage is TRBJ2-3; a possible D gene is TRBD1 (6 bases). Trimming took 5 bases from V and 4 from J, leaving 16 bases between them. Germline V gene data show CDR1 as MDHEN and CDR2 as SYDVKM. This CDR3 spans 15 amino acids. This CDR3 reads CASSEGESGADTQYF. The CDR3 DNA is TGTGCCAGCAGTGAGGGGGAATCAGGCGCAGATACGCAGTATTTT.

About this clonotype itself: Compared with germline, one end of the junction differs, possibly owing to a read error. CDR3 DNA: TGCCCGGGACAGGGAAGCTACGAGCAGTACTTC. Protein product: CPGQGSYEQYF. The chain couples TRBV19 to TRBJ2-7; TRBD1 aligns across 9 bases. Germline V CDR1 and CDR2: LNHDA, SQIVND (reference sequence). The CDR3 contains 11 residues.

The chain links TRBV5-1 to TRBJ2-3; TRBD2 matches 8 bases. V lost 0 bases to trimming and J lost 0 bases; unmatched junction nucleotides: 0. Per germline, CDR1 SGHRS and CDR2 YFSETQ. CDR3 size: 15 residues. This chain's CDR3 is CASSLASGSTDTQYF. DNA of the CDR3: TGCGCCAGCAGCTTGGCTAGCGGGAGCACAGATACGCAGTATTTT.

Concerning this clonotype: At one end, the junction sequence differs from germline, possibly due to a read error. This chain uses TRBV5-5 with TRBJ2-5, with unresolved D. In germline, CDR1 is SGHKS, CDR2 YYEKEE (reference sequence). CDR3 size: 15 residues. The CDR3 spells CASSRVFGAQETQYF. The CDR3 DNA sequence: TGCGCCAGCAGCCGAGTATTTGGAGCACAAGAGACCCAGTACTTC.

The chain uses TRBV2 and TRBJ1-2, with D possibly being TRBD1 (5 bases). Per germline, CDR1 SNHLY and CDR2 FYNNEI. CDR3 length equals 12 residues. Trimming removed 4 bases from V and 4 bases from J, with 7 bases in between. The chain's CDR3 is CASSGGSYGYTF. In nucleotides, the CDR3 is TGTGCCAGCAGTGGGGGGTCCTATGGCTACACCTTC.

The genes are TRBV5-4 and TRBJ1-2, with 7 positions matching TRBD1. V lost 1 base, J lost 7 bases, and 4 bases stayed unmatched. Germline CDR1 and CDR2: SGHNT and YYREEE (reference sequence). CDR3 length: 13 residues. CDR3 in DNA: TGTGCCAGCAGCTTGACAGGGGAGAGTGGCTACACCTTC. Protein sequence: CASSLTGESGYTF.

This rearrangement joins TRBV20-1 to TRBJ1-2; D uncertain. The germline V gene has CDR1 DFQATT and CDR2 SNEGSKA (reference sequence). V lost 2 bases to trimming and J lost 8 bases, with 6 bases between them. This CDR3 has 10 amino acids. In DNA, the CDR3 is TGCAGTGCTAGACATTTCGGCTACACCTTC. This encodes CSARHFGYTF.